The rows below give T cell receptor beta chains drawn from one sample of a study of cytomegalovirus exposure and HLA in healthy donors. Here immunoSEQ multiplex PCR was the method, and the copy in TCRdb shows in-frame clones only, minus some. The repertoire holds around 200,000 clones, more than 75% seen once, with 6% in the top ten. Sequenced input: PBMCs. The receptors come from a man aged 40-50 years in good health and CMV-seropositive. Both conserved end residues are trimmed from each CDR3.

SVARQGNTGELF	TRBV29-1	TRBJ2-2
ASSPRWGQGADTQY	TRBV19	TRBJ2-3
SVGIQGKGSGNTIY	TRBV29-1	TRBJ1-3
ASSLEGTLSYNEQF	TRBV11-3	TRBJ2-1
ASSLGTSGRAYEQY	TRBV9	TRBJ2-7
ASSTGQGKDTEAF	TRBV5-4	TRBJ1-1
ASRTQMAGNTIY	TRBV7-9	TRBJ1-3
ASSQGPKTHTEQY	TRBV4-2	TRBJ2-7
ASSLVRTGELF	TRBV7-8	TRBJ2-2
ASSYWASGRNNEQF	TRBV6-5	TRBJ2-1
ASSLVGADRGV	TRBV7-8	TRBJ2-1
SVLAASYNEQF	TRBV29-1	TRBJ2-1
ASSLVAGGLGDTQY	TRBV11-2	TRBJ2-3
ASSGQTSGGQNIQY	TRBV2	TRBJ2-4